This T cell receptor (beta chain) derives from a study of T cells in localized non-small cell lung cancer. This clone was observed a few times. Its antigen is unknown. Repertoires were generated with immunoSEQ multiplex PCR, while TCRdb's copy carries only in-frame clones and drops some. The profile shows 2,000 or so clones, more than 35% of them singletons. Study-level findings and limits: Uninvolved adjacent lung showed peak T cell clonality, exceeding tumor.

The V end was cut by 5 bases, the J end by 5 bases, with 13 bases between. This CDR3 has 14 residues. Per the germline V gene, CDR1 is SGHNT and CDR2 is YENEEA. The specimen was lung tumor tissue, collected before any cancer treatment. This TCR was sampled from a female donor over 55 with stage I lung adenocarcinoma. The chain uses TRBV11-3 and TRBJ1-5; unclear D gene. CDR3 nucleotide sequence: TGTGCCAGCAGCCCCGGGGAGGGTCATCAGCCCCAGCATTTT. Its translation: CASSPGEGHQPQHF.